One sample yielded the 13 T cell receptor beta chains listed below, sequenced in a study of cytomegalovirus exposure and HLA in healthy donors. Primers: 60 Vbeta forward and 13 Jbeta reverse. Measured with immunoSEQ multiplex PCR; TCRdb has only the in-frame clones, and not every one. The data hold around 110,000 clones, with 81% observed a single time. Sequencing used PBMCs. The receptors stem from a woman in her thirties in good health and CMV-seronegative.

The gene calls are TRBV4-3 and TRBJ1-1, with TRBD1 matching 12 bases. CDR3 size: 16 residues. CDR1 LGHNA and CDR2 YSLEER come from the germline V gene. After removal of 2 bases from V and 7 bases from J, the junction contained 8 bases not matched to a gene. The CDR3 loop reads CASSQKGQGAGSEAFF. DNA for the CDR3: TGCGCCAGCAGCCAAAAGGGACAGGGGGCTGGGAGTGAAGCTTTCTTT.

The chain is built from TRBV5-1 and TRBJ2-7, with D possibly being TRBD1 (7 bases). The V gene lost 3 bases and the J gene lost 6 bases, with 16 bases spanning the gap. This CDR3 comprises 14 residues. Germline-derived CDR1 and CDR2 are SGHRS and YFSETQ. CDR3 bases: TGCGCCAGCAGCTCCGACCAGGGGGGTTTCGAGCAGTACTTC. This sequence encodes CASSSDQGGFEQYF. Complete variable domain (other parts from reference TRBV5-1 and TRBJ2-7): KAGVTQTPRYLIKTRGQQVTLSCSPISGHRSVSWYQQTPGQGLQFLFEYFSETQRNKGNFPGRFSGRQFSNSRSEMNVSTLELGDSALYLCASSSDQGGFEQYFGPGTRLTVT.

The chain employs TRBV11-2 and TRBJ1-1; D gene ambiguous. This CDR3 has 13 amino acids. V was shortened by 1 base and J by 11 bases, with 14 bases between the two germline ends. Germline V CDR1 and CDR2: SGHAT, FQNNGV. The CDR3 coding sequence is TGTGCCAGCAGCTTAGGTGTCCAGGTTGGTGCTTTCTTT. Translating gives CASSLGVQVGAFF.

The gene calls are TRBV4-1 and TRBJ1-5, with TRBD1 as a possible D gene (6 bases). This CDR3 spans 17 amino acids. Germline V CDR1 and CDR2: MGHRA, YSYEKL. The ends were cut back, 0 bases at V and 3 bases at J, with 15 bases in the middle. The DNA for the CDR3 is TGCGCCAGCAGCCAAGAGATTACAGGGTTAGACAATCAGCCCCAGCATTTT. It specifies CASSQEITGLDNQPQHF.

The J gene is TRBJ2-7, the V gene TRBV7-8, with unresolved D. CDR1 is SGHVS and CDR2 is FQNEAQ in the germline V gene. The CDR3 consists of 13 residues. Trimming removed 1 base at V and 6 bases at J, with 10 bases between. As DNA, the CDR3 is TGTGCCAGCAGCTTAGACGTCAGTGGCGAGCAGTACTTC. Its translation is CASSLDVSGEQYF.

This chain links TRBV18 with TRBJ2-1; D uncertain. The germline V and J ends were trimmed by 3 bases and 4 bases, with 10 bases remaining between them. The CDR3 length is 14 residues. CDR1 is KGHSH, CDR2 LQKENI, per germline. The CDR3 sequence is CASSPQKPYNEQFF. CDR3 DNA sequence: TGTGCCAGCTCACCGCAGAAACCTTACAATGAGCAGTTCTTC.

The V gene is TRBV5-1, the J gene TRBJ2-1; perhaps TRBD1 as D (6 bases). The CDR3 extends over 13 amino acids. The V end lost 6 bases, the J end lost 8 bases, and 15 bases lay between the germline ends. Germline CDR1 reads SGHRS; CDR2 reads YFSETQ. The CDR3, as DNA: TGCGCCAGCACCCCCGACAGGTCGGATGAGCAGTTCTTC. Translating gives CASTPDRSDEQFF.

V and J are TRBV28 and TRBJ2-7; D unclear. Per the germline V gene, CDR1 is MDHEN and CDR2 is SYDVKM. The CDR3 totals 14 residues. The germline V and J ends were trimmed by 4 bases and 2 bases, with 12 bases remaining between them. The CDR3 sequence is CASSSWAFPYEQYF. For the CDR3, the DNA is TGTGCCAGCAGTTCATGGGCCTTTCCCTACGAGCAGTACTTC.

This clone turned up a few times. The rearrangement joins TRBV6-1 to TRBJ2-5; D possibly corresponds to TRBD1 (6 bases). Germline V gene sequence: CDR1 MNHNS, CDR2 SASEGT. V dropped 4 bases and J dropped 3 bases, with 12 bases sitting between them. CDR3 length: 14 amino acids. CDR3 loop: CASSARGQKETQYF. In DNA, the CDR3 is TGTGCCAGCAGTGCCCGGGGACAAAAAGAGACCCAGTACTTC.

This chain connects TRBV7-9 to TRBJ1-4; 7 bases fit TRBD1. V lost 7 bases to trimming and J lost 2 bases; unmatched junction nucleotides: 4. Germline values: CDR1 SEHNR, CDR2 FQNEAQ (reference sequence). The CDR3 sequence is 14 residues long. CDR3 in amino acids: CASTPGQTNEKLFF. In DNA, the CDR3 is TGTGCCAGCACCCCGGGACAGACTAATGAAAAACTGTTTTTT.

The rearrangement uses TRBV5-1 and TRBJ2-1; 11 nucleotides agree with TRBD2. CDR1 is SGHRS and CDR2 is YFSETQ in the germline V gene. Germline trimming cut 4 bases from V and 0 bases from J; bases unmatched to any gene: 6. The CDR3 is 17 amino acids. Written as DNA, the CDR3 is TGCGCCAGCAGCCGAAAGGGACTAGCGGCCTCCTACAATGAGCAGTTCTTC. It is translated as CASSRKGLAASYNEQFF.

The V call is TRBV13, the J call TRBJ2-3, with 10 bases identical to TRBD1. The CDR3 spans 16 residues. Germline V lookup: CDR1 PRHDT, CDR2 FYEKMQ (reference sequence). Trimming removed 0 bases from V and 1 base from J; junction bases left unmatched: 1. The CDR3 region is CASSLGGTGGTDTQYF. In DNA form, the CDR3 reads TGTGCCAGCAGCTTAGGTGGGACAGGGGGCACAGATACGCAGTATTTT.

This chain uses TRBV7-9 with TRBJ2-1, with 7 nucleotides matching TRBD1. Trimming cost V 4 bases and J 15 bases; bases outside gene matches: 12. Germline loops: CDR1 SEHNR, CDR2 FQNEAQ (reference sequence). This CDR3 is 13 amino acids long. In DNA form, the CDR3 reads TGTGCCAGCAGCTCAGGGGACAGCCCGAGTTGGTTCTTC. This sequence encodes CASSSGDSPSWFF.